The sequence of this T cell receptor beta chain was determined in a study of post-analysis software for immune sequencing data. Overall study findings and caveats: There were roughly five TRBV segments more frequent in patients than controls, and TRBV5-6, TRBV5-1 and TRBV20-1 were among them. Multiple sclerosis patients had significantly lower normalized Chao1 diversity than controls.

Libraries were made from TCR beta cDNA, and they carried unique molecular identifiers. The authors obtained roughly 550,000 cDNA molecules from around 1 to 9.1 million T cells. From the PCR reads, TCRdb called clonotypes with MiXCR, one entry per CDR3 protein. The table includes about 770,000 distinct CDR3 sequences, 35% to 55% detected once. Germline CDR1 and CDR2: SQVTM and ANQGSEA. The CDR3 sequence is 14 residues long. V trimming: 4 bases; J trimming: 5 bases; junction bases outside the gene matches: 8. This clonotype was seen a handful of times. Antigen unknown. Sequences were obtained from blood. This TCR was sampled from a girl aged 10 to 17 with multiple sclerosis. The rearrangement joins TRBV29-1 to TRBJ2-1, with 7 bases matching TRBD2. Written as DNA, the CDR3 is TGCAGCGTTGCCCCGCGACTAGCTAACAATGAGCAGTTCTTC. Translating it yields CSVAPRLANNEQFF.